This T cell receptor (beta chain) was profiled in a study of cytomegalovirus exposure and HLA in healthy donors. As for the study in general: Earlier work reported 117 million unique TCR beta sequences from about 179 million T cells.

PCR amplification relied on 60 Vbeta primers (plus 13 Jbeta primers). Sequencing used immunoSEQ multiplex PCR; TCRdb keeps in-frame clones, though not all of them. The sample shows more than 95,000 clones, 80% of them seen only once. The germline V and J ends were trimmed by 4 bases and 4 bases, with 19 bases remaining between them. Germline CDR1 and CDR2: SGHRS and YFSETQ. The CDR3 loop spans 16 amino acids. The study's findings and limits: An analysis that was carried out later associated about 17,000 TCR beta sequences with HLA alleles at 0.05 false discovery rate. The authors listed around 150 TCR beta chains as cytomegalovirus-associated. Excluded: some indistinguishable V segments such as TRBV6-2 and TRBV6-3.

On this clone itself: Its specificity is unknown.

The TCR was taken from a man in his thirties or forties in good health and CMV-seropositive. This chain links TRBV5-1 with TRBJ2-3, with D perhaps TRBD1 (6 bases). The sequenced material came from PBMCs. The DNA for the CDR3 is TGCGCCAGCAGCCAAGCTTACGGACAGCTCTCAGATACGCAGTATTTT. Amino acid sequence: CASSQAYGQLSDTQYF.